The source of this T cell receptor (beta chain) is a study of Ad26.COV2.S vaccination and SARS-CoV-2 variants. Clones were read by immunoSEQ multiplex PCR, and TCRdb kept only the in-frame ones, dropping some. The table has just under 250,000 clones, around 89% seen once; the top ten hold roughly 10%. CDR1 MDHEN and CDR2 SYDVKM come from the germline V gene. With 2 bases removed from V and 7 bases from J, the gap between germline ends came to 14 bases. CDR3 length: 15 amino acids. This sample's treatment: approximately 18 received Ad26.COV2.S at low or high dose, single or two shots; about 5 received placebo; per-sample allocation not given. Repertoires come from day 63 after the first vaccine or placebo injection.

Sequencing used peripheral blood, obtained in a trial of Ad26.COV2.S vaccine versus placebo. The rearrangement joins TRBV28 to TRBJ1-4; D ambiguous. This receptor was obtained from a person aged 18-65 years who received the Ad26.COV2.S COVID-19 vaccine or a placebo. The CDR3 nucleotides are TGTGCCAGCAGTTTAGATCTGGAACGGGGTGAAAAACTGTTTTTT. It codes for CASSLDLERGEKLFF.